Below, 15 T cell receptor beta chains from the same sample are listed, as sequenced in a study of cytomegalovirus exposure and HLA in healthy donors. 60 Vbeta and 13 Jbeta primers were used in PCR. The data were produced by immunoSEQ multiplex PCR, yet TCRdb's version contains in-frame clones alone and is incomplete. The data show 150,000 or so clones, over 60% seen once. Material for sequencing was PBMCs. Every receptor here comes from a man in his forties in good health and CMV-seropositive.

Worth noting for this clone: One end of the junction does not line up with germline, which may come from a read error. V and J are TRBV25-1 and TRBJ2-2; maybe TRBD2 (6 bases). The germline CDR1 and CDR2 sequences are MGHDK and SYGVNS. CDR3 length equals 17 residues. The CDR3 spells CASRESGGTANTGELFF. The CDR3 nucleotides are TGTGCCAGCAGGGAATCTGGCGGGACTGCGAACACCGGGGAGCTGTTTTTT.

The chain links TRBV4-3 to TRBJ2-3, with TRBD1 identical over 7 bases. Germline lookup yields CDR1 LGHNA and CDR2 YSLEER. With 4 bases clipped from V and 0 bases from J, the junction kept 4 bases outside the gene matches. The CDR3 runs 15 residues. DNA of the CDR3: TGCGCCAGCAGCCGACAGGGAGCTAGCACAGATACGCAGTATTTT. The encoded protein is CASSRQGASTDTQYF.

V usage is TRBV7-9 and J usage is TRBJ2-7; 7 bases line up with TRBD2. Unmatched junction bases numbered 4, after V lost 7 bases and J lost 1 base. Germline assignment: CDR1 SEHNR and CDR2 FQNEAQ (reference sequence). This CDR3 comprises 13 residues. This chain's CDR3 is CASTTGGSYEQYF. CDR3 in DNA: TGTGCCAGCACGACGGGAGGTTCCTACGAGCAGTACTTC.

This chain links TRBV5-1 with TRBJ2-2, with D tentatively TRBD2 (6 bases). From germline, CDR1 is SGHRS and CDR2 YFSETQ. Trimming stripped 1 base from V and 0 bases from J, with 10 bases between. The CDR3 is 16 amino acids. The CDR3 sequence is CASSLMGGANTGELFF. CDR3 nucleotide sequence: TGCGCCAGCAGCTTGATGGGGGGAGCGAACACCGGGGAGCTGTTTTTT.

The rearrangement joins TRBV19 to TRBJ2-2; no definite D call. The CDR3 is 13 amino acids. Trimming cost V 9 bases and J 4 bases, with 12 bases left between them. Looked up from germline, CDR1 is LNHDA and CDR2 is SQIVND (reference sequence). The DNA of the CDR3 is TGTGCCAGCGAACATACCCTCACCGGGGAGCTGTTTTTT. It translates to CASEHTLTGELFF.

The chain links TRBV4-2 to TRBJ2-1; possibly TRBD1 for D (5 bases). The germline V gene encodes CDR1 LGHNA and CDR2 YNFKEQ. V was shortened by 2 bases and J by 6 bases, with 14 bases between the two germline ends. This CDR3 region has 15 residues. The DNA of the CDR3 is TGTGCCAGCAGCCAATTTTCAAGACAGAGCAATGAGCAGTTCTTC. This translates into CASSQFSRQSNEQFF.

CDR3 nucleotide sequence: TGTGCCAGCAGCAAAGTGGGCTCGGGACTAGCGGGGGGACAGTGGGGAGAGACCCAGTACTTC. Translated: CASSKVGSGLAGGQWGETQYF. The chain links TRBV21-1 to TRBJ2-5; TRBD2, the D gene given by the table, was not confirmed from the DNA. TRBV21-1 is deemed a pseudogene. The CDR3 contains 21 residues.

The chain has TRBV18 and TRBJ2-7; D uncertain. The CDR3 has 14 residues. The germline V gene has CDR1 KGHSH and CDR2 LQKENI. V lost 2 bases, J lost 0 bases, and 8 bases lay in between. The DNA of the CDR3 is TGTGCCAGCTCACCAATACAGAGCTCCTACGAGCAGTACTTC. It encodes CASSPIQSSYEQYF.

The genes are TRBV5-1 and TRBJ1-5; D possibly corresponds to TRBD1 (6 bases). The CDR3 is 14 amino acids. Germline CDR1 reads SGHRS; CDR2 reads YFSETQ. V was cut by 4 bases and J by 5 bases, with 13 bases left in between. In nucleotides, the CDR3 is TGCGCCAGCAGCCCAGGGGAATTGGATCAGCCCCAGCATTTT. This encodes CASSPGELDQPQHF.

The chain couples TRBV19 to TRBJ2-7; tentative D call: TRBD2 (7 bases). The CDR3 loop spans 14 amino acids. Germline V gives CDR1 LNHDA, CDR2 SQIVND (reference sequence). Trimming took 3 bases from V and 3 from J, leaving 12 bases between them. The CDR3 protein is CASSMRGGHYEQYF. CDR3 nucleotides: TGTGCCAGTAGTATGCGCGGGGGACACTACGAGCAGTACTTC. Looking up the rest from reference TRBV19 and TRBJ2-7 gives the full variable domain: DGGITQSPKYLFRKEGQNVTLSCEQNLNHDAMYWYRQDPGQGLRLIYYSQIVNDFQKGDIAEGYSVSREKKESFPLTVTSAQKNPTAFYLCASSMRGGHYEQYFGPGTRLTVT.

This sequence joins TRBV19 and TRBJ2-7, with a tentative D call TRBD2 (6 bases). This CDR3 is 14 amino acids long. Trimming shortened V by 1 base and J by 3 bases, and 10 bases separated the two germline ends. Germline V gene lookup returns CDR1 LNHDA and CDR2 SQIVND (reference sequence). The CDR3 bases are TGTGCCAGTAGTATAGGATGGGGGGACTACGAGCAGTACTTC. This encodes CASSIGWGDYEQYF.

The chain combines TRBV11-3 with TRBJ2-5; 7 bases are a match to TRBD1. CDR3 length: 15 residues. Germline CDR1 is SGHNT and CDR2 is YENEEA. Trimming took 1 base from V and 2 from J; bases not matched to a gene: 4. The CDR3 here is CASSLGPGQQETQYF. CDR3 DNA: TGTGCCAGCAGCTTAGGGCCGGGACAGCAAGAGACCCAGTACTTC.

The J gene is TRBJ2-1, the V gene TRBV11-2, with 12 positions matching TRBD2. The germline V gene encodes CDR1 SGHAT and CDR2 FQNNGV. CDR3 length equals 15 residues. V trimming: 7 bases; J trimming: 7 bases; junction bases outside the gene matches: 8. CDR3 coding DNA: TGTGCCAGCACCCTGACTAGCGGGAGTAGGAATGAGCAGTTCTTC. Amino acids: CASTLTSGSRNEQFF.

This clone occurred once. The chain joins TRBV28 to TRBJ2-3, with TRBD2 matching 7 bases. The CDR3 runs 14 residues. The V gene end was trimmed by 3 bases and the J gene end by 5 bases; junction bases not matched to a gene: 5. The V gene's germline CDR1 is MDHEN and CDR2 SYDVKM. The CDR3 coding sequence is TGTGCCAGCAGTTTGGGCGGGAGTCAAGATACGCAGTATTTT. This sequence encodes CASSLGGSQDTQYF. Full variable domain (remainder filled in from reference TRBV28 and TRBJ2-3): DVKVTQSSRYLVKRTGEKVFLECVQDMDHENMFWYRQDPGLGLRLIYFSYDVKMKEKGDIPEGYSVSREKKERFSLILESASTNQTSMYLCASSLGGSQDTQYFGPGTRLTVL.

The V call is TRBV25-1, the J call TRBJ2-2; D not resolved. V lost 1 base and J 7 bases, leaving 10 bases between the germline ends. This CDR3 comprises 14 residues. In germline, CDR1 is MGHDK, CDR2 SYGVNS. CDR3 amino acids: CASSEWASFGELFF. CDR3 sequence (DNA): TGTGCCAGCAGTGAATGGGCCTCCTTCGGGGAGCTGTTTTTT.